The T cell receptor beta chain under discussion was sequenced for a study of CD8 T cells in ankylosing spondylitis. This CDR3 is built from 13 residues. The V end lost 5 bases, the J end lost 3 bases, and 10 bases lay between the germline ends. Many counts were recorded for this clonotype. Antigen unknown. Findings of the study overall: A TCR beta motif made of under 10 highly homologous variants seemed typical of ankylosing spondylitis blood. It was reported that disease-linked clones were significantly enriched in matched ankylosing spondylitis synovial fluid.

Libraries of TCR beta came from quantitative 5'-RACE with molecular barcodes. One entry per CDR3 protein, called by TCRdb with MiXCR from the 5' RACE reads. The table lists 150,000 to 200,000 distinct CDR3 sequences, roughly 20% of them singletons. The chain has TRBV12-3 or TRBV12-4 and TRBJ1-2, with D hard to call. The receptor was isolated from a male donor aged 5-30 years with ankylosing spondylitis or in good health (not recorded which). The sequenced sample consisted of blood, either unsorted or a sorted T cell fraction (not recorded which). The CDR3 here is CASSRGLDYGYTF. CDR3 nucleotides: TGTGCCAGCAGTCGGGGTTTAGACTATGGCTACACCTTC.